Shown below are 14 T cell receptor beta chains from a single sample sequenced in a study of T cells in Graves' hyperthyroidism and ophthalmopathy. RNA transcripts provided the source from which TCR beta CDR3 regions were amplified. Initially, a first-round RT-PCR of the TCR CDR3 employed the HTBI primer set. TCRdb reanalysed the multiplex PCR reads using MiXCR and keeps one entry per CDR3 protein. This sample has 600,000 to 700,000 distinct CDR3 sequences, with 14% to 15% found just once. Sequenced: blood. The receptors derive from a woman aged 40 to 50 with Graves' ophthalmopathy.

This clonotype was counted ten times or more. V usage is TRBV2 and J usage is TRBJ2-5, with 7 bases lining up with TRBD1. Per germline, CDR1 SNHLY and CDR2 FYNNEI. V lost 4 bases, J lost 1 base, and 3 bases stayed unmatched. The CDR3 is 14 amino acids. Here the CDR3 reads CASSGWDSQETQYF. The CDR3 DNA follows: TGTGCCAGCAGTGGATGGGACAGCCAAGAGACCCAGTACTTC.

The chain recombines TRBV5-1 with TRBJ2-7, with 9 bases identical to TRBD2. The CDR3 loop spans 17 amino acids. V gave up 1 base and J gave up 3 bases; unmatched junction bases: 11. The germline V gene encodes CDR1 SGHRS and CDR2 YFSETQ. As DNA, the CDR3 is TGCGCCAGCAGCTTGAGGAGCGGGGCGGGAGGGGTCTACGAGCAGTACTTC. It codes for CASSLRSGAGGVYEQYF.

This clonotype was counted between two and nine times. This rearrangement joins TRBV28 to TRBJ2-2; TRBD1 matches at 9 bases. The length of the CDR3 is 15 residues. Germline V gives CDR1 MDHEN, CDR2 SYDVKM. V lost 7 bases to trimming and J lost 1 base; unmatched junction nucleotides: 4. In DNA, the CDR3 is TGTGCCAGCACCTGGACAGGGGAGAACACCGGGGAGCTGTTTTTT. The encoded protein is CASTWTGENTGELFF.

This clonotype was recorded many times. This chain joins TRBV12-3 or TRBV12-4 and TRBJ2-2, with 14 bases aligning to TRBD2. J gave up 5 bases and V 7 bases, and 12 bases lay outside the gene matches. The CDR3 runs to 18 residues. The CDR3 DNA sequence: TGTGCCAGCACTCACTCCGGGACTAGCGGGAGCGGGACCGGGGAGCTGTTTTTT. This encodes CASTHSGTSGSGTGELFF.

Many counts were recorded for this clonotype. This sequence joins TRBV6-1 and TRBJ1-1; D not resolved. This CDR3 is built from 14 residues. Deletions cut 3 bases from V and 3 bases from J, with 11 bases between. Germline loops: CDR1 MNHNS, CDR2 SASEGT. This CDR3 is CASSEQVRDTEAFF. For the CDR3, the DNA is TGTGCCAGCAGTGAGCAGGTCCGGGACACTGAAGCTTTCTTT.

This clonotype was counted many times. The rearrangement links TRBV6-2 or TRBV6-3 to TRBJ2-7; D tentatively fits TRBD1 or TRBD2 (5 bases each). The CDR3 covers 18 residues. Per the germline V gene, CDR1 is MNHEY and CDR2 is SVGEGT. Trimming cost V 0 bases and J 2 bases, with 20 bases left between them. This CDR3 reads CASSYSKGRTRGPYEQYF. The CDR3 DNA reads TGTGCCAGCAGTTACTCGAAGGGCCGAACTAGGGGACCCTACGAGCAGTACTTC.

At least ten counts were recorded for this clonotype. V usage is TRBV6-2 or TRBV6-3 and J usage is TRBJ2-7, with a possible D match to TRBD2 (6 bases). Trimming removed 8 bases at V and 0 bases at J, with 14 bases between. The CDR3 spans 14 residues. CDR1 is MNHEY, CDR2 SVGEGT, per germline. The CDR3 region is CASLRDSSSYEQYF. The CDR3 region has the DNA TGTGCCAGCCTTAGGGACTCGAGCTCCTACGAGCAGTACTTC.

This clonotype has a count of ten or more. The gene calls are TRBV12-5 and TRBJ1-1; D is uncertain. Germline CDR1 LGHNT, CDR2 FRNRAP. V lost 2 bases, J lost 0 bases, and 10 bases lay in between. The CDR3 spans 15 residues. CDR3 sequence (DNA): TGTGCTAGTGGTTTGAGTATAGGACTGAACACTGAAGCTTTCTTT. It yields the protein CASGLSIGLNTEAFF.

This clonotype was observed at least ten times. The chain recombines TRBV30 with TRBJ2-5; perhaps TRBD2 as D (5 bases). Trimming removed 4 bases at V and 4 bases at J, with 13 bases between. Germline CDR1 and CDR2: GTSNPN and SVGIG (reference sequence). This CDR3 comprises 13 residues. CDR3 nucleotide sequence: TGTGCCTGGATGTTAGGTGGAGGAGAGACCCAGTACTTC. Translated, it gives CAWMLGGGETQYF.

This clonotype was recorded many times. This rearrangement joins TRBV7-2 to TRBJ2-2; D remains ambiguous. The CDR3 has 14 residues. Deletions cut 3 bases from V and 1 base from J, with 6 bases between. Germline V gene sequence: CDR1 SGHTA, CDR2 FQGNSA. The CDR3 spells CASSFNRNTGELFF. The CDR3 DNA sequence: TGTGCCAGCAGCTTCAACAGGAACACCGGGGAGCTGTTTTTT.

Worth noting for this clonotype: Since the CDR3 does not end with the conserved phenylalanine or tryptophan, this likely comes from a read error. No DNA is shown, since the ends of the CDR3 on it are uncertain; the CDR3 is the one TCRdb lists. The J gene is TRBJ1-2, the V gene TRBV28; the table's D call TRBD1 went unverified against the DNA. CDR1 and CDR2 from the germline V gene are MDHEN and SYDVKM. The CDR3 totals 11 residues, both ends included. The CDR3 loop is CASSEGTVDFT.

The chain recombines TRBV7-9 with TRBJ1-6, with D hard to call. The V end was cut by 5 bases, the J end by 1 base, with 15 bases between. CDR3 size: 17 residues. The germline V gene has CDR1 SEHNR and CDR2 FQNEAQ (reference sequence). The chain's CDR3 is CASSMAGGRSYNSPLHF. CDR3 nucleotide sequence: TGTGCCAGCAGCATGGCCGGAGGGAGGTCCTATAATTCACCCCTCCACTTT.

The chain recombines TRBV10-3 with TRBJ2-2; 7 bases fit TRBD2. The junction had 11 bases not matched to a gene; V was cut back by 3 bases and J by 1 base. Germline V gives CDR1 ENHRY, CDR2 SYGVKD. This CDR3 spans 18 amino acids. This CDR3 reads CAISDYLRSSGNTGELFF. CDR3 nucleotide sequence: TGTGCCATCAGTGATTATCTTCGTTCTAGCGGGAACACCGGGGAGCTGTTTTTT.

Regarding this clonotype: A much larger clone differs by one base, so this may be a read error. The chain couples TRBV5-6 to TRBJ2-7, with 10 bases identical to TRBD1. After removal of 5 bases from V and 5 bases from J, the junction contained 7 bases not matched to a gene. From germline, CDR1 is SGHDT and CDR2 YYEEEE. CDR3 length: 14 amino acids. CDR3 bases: TGTGCCAGCAGTTCCGGGACAGGGGCCAACGAGCAGTACTTC. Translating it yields CASSSGTGANEQYF.